The rows below give T cell receptor beta chains drawn from one sample of a study of shared clonotypes between healthy human individuals. Data came from immunoSEQ multiplex PCR; TCRdb stores just in-frame clones and leaves some out. The sample consists of about 1 million clones, about 76% of them appearing once. Material: memory CD4+ T cells sorted from blood. All receptors derive from a man between 18 and 29 years old in good health. Both conserved end residues are part of each CDR3. The order of the fields is D gene, V gene, CDR3 length, clone size, J gene, CDR3 protein, CDR3 DNA. A D gene is named only where the DNA matches it firmly. Some rows have no size entry. The others give once, few or many, or a class for an expanded clone.

d_gene: -
v_gene: TRBV6-5
len: 12
abundance: few
j_gene: TRBJ1-5
CDR3aa: CATRGGNQPQHF
CDR3nt: TGTGCCACCCGTGGGGGGAATCAGCCCCAGCATTTT

d_gene: -
v_gene: TRBV18
len: 13
abundance: -
j_gene: TRBJ2-3
CDR3aa: CASSLNTGDTQYF
CDR3nt: TGTGCCAGCTCACTAAATACAGGGGATACGCAGTATTTT

d_gene: -
v_gene: TRBV11-2
len: 14
abundance: -
j_gene: TRBJ2-1
CDR3aa: CASSLRTESREQFF
CDR3nt: TGTGCCAGCAGCCTCCGGACAGAGAGCAGAGAGCAGTTCTTC

d_gene: -
v_gene: TRBV5-4
len: 15
abundance: -
j_gene: TRBJ2-3
CDR3aa: CASSFSQGHSNTQYF
CDR3nt: TGTGCCAGCAGCTTTTCGCAGGGGCATTCTAATACGCAGTATTTT

d_gene: -
v_gene: TRBV18
len: 14
abundance: -
j_gene: TRBJ2-7
CDR3aa: CASSPPLSPYEQYF
CDR3nt: TGTGCCAGCTCACCACCGCTATCCCCCTACGAGCAGTACTTC

d_gene: -
v_gene: TRBV19
len: 16
abundance: -
j_gene: TRBJ1-5
CDR3aa: CAVGGSGVFNNQPQHF
CDR3nt: TGTGCCGTCGGTGGGTCAGGGGTTTTTAACAATCAGCCCCAGCATTTT

d_gene: TRBD1
v_gene: TRBV2
len: 15
abundance: -
j_gene: TRBJ1-6
CDR3aa: CASSARTGTNSPLHF
CDR3nt: TGTGCCAGCAGTGCCAGGACAGGAACGAATTCACCCCTCCACTTT

d_gene: TRBD1
v_gene: TRBV5-8
len: 16
abundance: -
j_gene: TRBJ1-5
CDR3aa: CASSLAMDRGGQPQHF
CDR3nt: TGTGCCAGCAGCTTGGCCATGGACAGGGGAGGTCAGCCCCAGCATTTT

d_gene: -
v_gene: TRBV30
len: 13
abundance: -
j_gene: TRBJ1-1
CDR3aa: CAWSAPMNTEAFF
CDR3nt: TGTGCCTGGAGCGCACCAATGAACACTGAAGCTTTCTTT

d_gene: -
v_gene: TRBV5-4
len: 14
abundance: -
j_gene: TRBJ1-1
CDR3aa: CASSASWGNTEAFF
CDR3nt: TGTGCCAGCAGCGCGAGCTGGGGGAACACTGAAGCTTTCTTT